The clone carrying this TCR beta chain was observed many times. RNA transcripts gave rise to amplified TCR beta CDR3 regions. The TCR CDR3 first-round RT-PCR relied on the HTBI primer set. TCRdb ran MiXCR on the multiplex PCR reads and lists one entry per CDR3 protein. The data hold approximately 590,000 distinct CDR3 sequences, with around a sixth observed a single time. Diagnosis rested on symptoms, serum thyroxine and TRAb, thyroid ultrasound, and orbital computed tomography. The data stem from a study of T cells in Graves' hyperthyroidism and ophthalmopathy. CDR3 length: 16 amino acids. The V end lost 3 bases, the J end lost 0 bases, and 16 bases lay between the germline ends. Germline CDR1 SGHRS, CDR2 YFSETQ.

The V gene is TRBV5-1, the J gene TRBJ2-7, with D tentatively TRBD1 (5 bases). The sequence was obtained from a woman aged 25 to 39 with Graves' hyperthyroidism. The sequenced sample consisted of blood. CDR3 loop: CASSSSDRSPSYEQYF. The CDR3 bases are TGCGCCAGCAGCTCCTCAGACAGATCACCCTCCTACGAGCAGTACTTC.